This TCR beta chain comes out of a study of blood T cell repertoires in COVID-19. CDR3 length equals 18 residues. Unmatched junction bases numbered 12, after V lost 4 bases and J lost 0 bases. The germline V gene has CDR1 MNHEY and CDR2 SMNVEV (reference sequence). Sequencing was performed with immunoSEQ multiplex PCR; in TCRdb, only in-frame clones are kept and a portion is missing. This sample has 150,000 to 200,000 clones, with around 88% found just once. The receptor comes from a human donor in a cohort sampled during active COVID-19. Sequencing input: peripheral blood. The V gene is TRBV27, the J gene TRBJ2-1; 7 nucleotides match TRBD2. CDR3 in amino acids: CASSWRWLAAISYNEQFF. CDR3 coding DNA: TGTGCCAGCAGTTGGAGGTGGCTAGCGGCGATCTCCTACAATGAGCAGTTCTTC.